The 4 T cell receptor beta chains below all came from one sample that was sequenced in a study of control samples from healthy donors and cancer patients. Here immunoSEQ multiplex PCR was the method, and the copy in TCRdb shows in-frame clones only, minus some. The sample yields over 100,000 clones, just over 90% seen once. The sample taken for sequencing was blood. All receptors come from a woman younger than 30 in good health.

This chain links TRBV3-1 (or the pseudogene TRBV3-2) with TRBJ2-3; possibly TRBD2 for D (5 bases). The CDR3 extends over 16 amino acids. The germline V and J ends were trimmed by 4 bases and 0 bases, with 14 bases remaining between them. CDR1 is LGHDT, CDR2 YNNKEL, per germline (reference sequence). CDR3 sequence (DNA): TGTGCCAGCAGCCTCCGCGAGCGGACTAGCACAGATACGCAGTATTTT. Its translation: CASSLRERTSTDTQYF.

This clone was observed a single time. The chain has TRBV7-8 and TRBJ2-7; no firm D call. CDR3 length equals 15 residues. In germline, CDR1 is SGHVS, CDR2 FQNEAQ. Between the trimmed V and J ends, which lost 3 bases and 7 bases, there was a span of 19 bases. The chain's CDR3 is CASSLRPGQTVEQYF. Here the CDR3 DNA reads TGTGCCAGCAGCTTGCGTCCGGGTCAAACGGTGGAGCAGTACTTC.

The sample holds a few counts of this clone. The chain is built from TRBV6-5 and TRBJ1-2; D gene uncertain. CDR1 and CDR2 (germline): MNHEY, SVGAGI. Trimming stripped 2 bases from V and 7 bases from J, with 5 bases between. This CDR3 has 11 residues. The CDR3 sequence: CASSYRGGYTF. The CDR3 bases are TGTGCCAGCAGTTACCGTGGTGGCTACACCTTC.

The V call is TRBV28, the J call TRBJ1-1; possible D gene TRBD1, 5 bases. Germline CDR1 and CDR2: MDHEN and SYDVKM. The CDR3 has 13 residues. V lost 2 bases and J lost 4, with 8 bases in between. CDR3 nucleotides: TGTGCCAGCAGTTTACAGGGTGGCACTGAAGCTTTCTTT. This gives the protein CASSLQGGTEAFF.